These 2 T cell receptor beta chains were all obtained from the same sample, sequenced in a study of T cell responses to AZD1222 COVID-19 vaccine. Measured with immunoSEQ multiplex PCR; TCRdb has only the in-frame clones, and not every one. The sample holds 120,000 to 150,000 clones, around four fifths seen once. The sequencing used peripheral blood, collected on day 0 of MenACWY control vaccination. These receptors were collected from an adult in good health.

The rearrangement uses TRBV2 and TRBJ1-2; D gene uncertain. V was cut by 4 bases and J by 2 bases, with 8 bases left in between. The CDR3 runs to 13 residues. Germline assignment: CDR1 SNHLY and CDR2 FYNNEI. For the CDR3, the DNA is TGTGCCAGCAGTGGCAACAGCAACTATGGCTACACCTTC. Its translation is CASSGNSNYGYTF.

This rearrangement joins TRBV5-4 to TRBJ2-1, with TRBD1 matching over 8 bases. J was trimmed by 4 bases and V by 0 bases; bases with no gene match: 6. Germline CDR1 reads SGHNT; CDR2 reads YYREEE (reference sequence). The CDR3 extends over 16 amino acids. CDR3 nucleotide sequence: TGTGCCAGCAGCTTGGGGGGGACAGGAGATTACAATGAGCAGTTCTTC. Its translation is CASSLGGTGDYNEQFF. Using reference TRBV5-4 and TRBJ2-1 for the parts outside the CDR3, the full variable domain is ETGVTQSPTHLIKTRGQQVTLRCSSQSGHNTVSWYQQALGQGPQFIFQYYREEENGRGNFPPRFSGLQFPNYSSELNVNALELDDSALYLCASSLGGTGDYNEQFFGPGTRLTVL.